This TCR beta chain was recorded in a study of CD8+CD57+ T cells in acquired aplastic anemia. On this clonotype: Because it lacks the conserved phenylalanine or tryptophan at the end, this CDR3 is likely a read error. The DNA is left out, because the CDR3 cannot be placed on it with certainty; the CDR3 is given as TCRdb lists it.

Inclusive of both ends, the CDR3 amounts to 15 amino acids. CDR1 is SNHLY, CDR2 FYNNEI, per germline. Genomic DNA provided the template from which TCR beta VDJ and CDR3 profiles were obtained. TCRdb re-analysed the reads in MiXCR, keeping a single row per CDR3 protein. Among approximately 260,000 distinct CDR3 sequences listed, approximately 86% were seen once. Patients chosen for sequencing had shown CD8+CD57+ cell expansion by flow cytometry. Patients had not yet gotten any therapy when their blood was taken for sampling. The sequenced material came from sorted CD4+, CD8+, or CD8+CD57+ T cells (not recorded which) from PBMCs. The receptor was derived from a human donor with aplastic anemia. The rearrangement links TRBV2 to TRBJ1-1; the table names TRBD1, a call not compared with the DNA. The CDR3 loop is CASGVGGTDTQEFFL.